The entry below gives a single T cell receptor (beta chain) sequence along with its context. The CDR3 spans 14 residues. Germline lookup yields CDR1 MNHNY and CDR2 SVGAGI (reference sequence). Trimming removed 0 bases from V and 5 bases from J, with 10 bases in between. This entry comes from a study of blood T cell repertoires in COVID-19. Across the whole study: The United States, Italy and Spain were the sources of the acute and convalescent COVID-19 samples. T cells, B-cell-depleted T cells, or PBMCs provided the cDNA or gDNA that served as material.

Source study methods: Amplified reference gene primers provided the basis for estimating nucleated cell counts. Some clones are missing from TCRdb's copy, which holds only in-frame ones; the method was immunoSEQ multiplex PCR. V and J calls and clone size are given by that table; D and trimming were obtained from the DNA. This table has roughly 150,000 clones, approximately 90% appearing once. The TCR sequence derives from a woman older than 75 with acute or convalescent COVID-19. Sequencing was done on a sample of peripheral blood. J is TRBJ2-5 and V is TRBV6-6, with D hard to call. The CDR3 loop is CASSYSRNRETQYF. As DNA, the CDR3 is TGTGCCAGCAGTTACTCGAGGAATCGGGAGACCCAGTACTTC.